This T cell receptor beta chain comes out of a study of T cell clusters in autoimmune cytopenias. This clonotype registers medium-sized by frequency. Each sample's input was roughly 250 ng genomic DNA, 38,000 or so genome equivalents. TRB rearrangements were amplified by touch-down multiplex PCR with mixed TRB-A/B primers. After re-calling the multiplex PCR reads, TCRdb lists one entry per CDR3 protein, DNA absent. This sample's clone table lists 6,500 to 8,000 distinct CDR3 sequences. The CDR3 sequence is 15 residues long. Germline V gives CDR1 MNHEY, CDR2 SMNVEV (reference sequence). The sequence was obtained from a human donor with an autoimmune cytopenia or autoimmune hepatitis (not recorded which). Sequenced material: peripheral blood. The chain combines TRBV27 with TRBJ1-6; TCRdb designates TRBD1, a call that cannot be tested without DNA. CDR3 in amino acids: CASSSGPSYNSPLHF.